What follows are 18 T cell receptor beta chains derived from one specimen sequenced in a study of blood T cell repertoires in COVID-19 (dated by TCRdb to 2018 to 2020). Library method: the immunoSEQ multiplex PCR assay. The source is immuneACCESS, and TCRdb retained only in-frame sequences with V and J called. Part of the clones is not carried over; for the studies checked, unresolved V genes explain less than half of this, and the remainder is unexplained. The sample data list about half a million clones, and 89% of these were observed just once. Of the sample, 0.8% to 0.9% is held by the ten largest clones. Material for sequencing was peripheral blood. These receptors were obtained from a man between 18 and 35 years old with COVID-19, enrolled during active disease.

The CDR3 loop reads CASSFGLAGDTQYF. DNA of the CDR3: TGTGCCAGCAGTTTCGGTCTAGCGGGGGATACGCAGTATTTT. The chain combines TRBV27 with TRBJ2-3; TRBD2 matches 9 bases. The CDR3 loop spans 14 amino acids. Germline CDR1 reads MNHEY; CDR2 reads SMNVEV (reference sequence). The junction had 4 bases not matched to a gene; V was cut back by 3 bases and J by 6 bases.

This chain joins TRBV7-3 and TRBJ2-7; tentative D call: TRBD1 (6 bases). The V gene lost 5 bases and the J gene lost 3 bases, with 20 bases spanning the gap. The CDR3 loop spans 16 amino acids. The germline V gene encodes CDR1 SGHTA and CDR2 FQGTGA. DNA for the CDR3: TGTGCCAGCAGCCCTGGGGGCGAGGGGGTTTACTACGAGCAGTACTTC. Translated, it gives CASSPGGEGVYYEQYF.

J is TRBJ1-1 and V is TRBV3-1 (or the pseudogene TRBV3-2); no firm D call. Germline V gene sequence: CDR1 LGHDT, CDR2 YNNKEL (reference sequence). The CDR3 spans 17 residues. Trimming shortened V by 0 bases and J by 0 bases, and 14 bases separated the two germline ends. In DNA form, the CDR3 reads TGTGCCAGCAGCCAAGAGAGTGGAGGACCAATGAACACTGAAGCTTTCTTT. Translation gives CASSQESGGPMNTEAFF.

This sequence joins TRBV4-1 and TRBJ2-7; D remains unclear. The CDR3 runs 14 residues. V shed 3 bases and J shed 1 base, with 10 bases lying between them. CDR1 and CDR2 (germline): MGHRA, YSYEKL. The CDR3 sequence: CASSQMTSSYEQYF. CDR3 DNA sequence: TGCGCCAGCAGCCAGATGACAAGTTCCTACGAGCAGTACTTC.

For the CDR3, the DNA is TGTGCCAGCAGCTCCTCCGCCTGGGGCGGGACCCAGTACTTC. This gives the protein CASSSSAWGGTQYF. This chain uses TRBV7-9 with TRBJ2-5, with a possible D match to TRBD1 (5 bases). V was cut by 4 bases and J by 7 bases, with 16 bases left in between. The CDR3 totals 14 residues. Germline CDR1 SEHNR, CDR2 FQNEAQ (reference sequence).

The CDR3 here is CASSPGQGAAAGYTF. The DNA of the CDR3 is TGTGCCAGCTCACCAGGGCAGGGGGCGGCTGCAGGCTACACCTTC. The rearrangement joins TRBV18 to TRBJ1-2; 8 positions match TRBD1. V trimming: 2 bases; J trimming: 8 bases; junction bases outside the gene matches: 10. CDR3 length: 15 residues. Per the germline V gene, CDR1 is KGHSH and CDR2 is LQKENI.

This chain links TRBV3-1 (or the pseudogene TRBV3-2) with TRBJ2-7; 13 nucleotides agree with TRBD2. V lost 4 bases, J lost 10 bases, and 7 bases stayed unmatched. The CDR3 has 14 residues. Per germline, CDR1 LGHDT and CDR2 YNNKEL (reference sequence). The CDR3 region is CASSPRGLAGFQYF. In nucleotides, the CDR3 is TGTGCCAGCAGCCCTAGGGGACTAGCGGGGTTCCAGTACTTC.

The chain joins TRBV7-9 to TRBJ2-7; 7 bases are shared with TRBD2. Germline CDR1 and CDR2: SEHNR and FQNEAQ (reference sequence). The CDR3 totals 14 residues. The V segment lost 5 bases and the J segment 2 bases; nucleotides outside the gene matches: 6. The CDR3 DNA follows: TGTGCCAGCAGCCAAAGCGGGAAACCCTACGAGCAGTACTTC. Translation: CASSQSGKPYEQYF.

This chain uses TRBV6-5 with TRBJ1-2, with D perhaps TRBD1 (5 bases). Trimming shortened V by 10 bases and J by 8 bases, and 26 bases separated the two germline ends. Per the germline V gene, CDR1 is MNHEY and CDR2 is SVGAGI. CDR3 length: 15 residues. The CDR3 region has the DNA TGTGCCACTTTCTCCCGGGACGGAGGGAGATGGGGCTACACCTTC. It codes for CATFSRDGGRWGYTF.

The V and J genes are TRBV2 and TRBJ2-7, with a possible D match to TRBD1 (6 bases). Per germline, CDR1 SNHLY and CDR2 FYNNEI. The CDR3 has 13 amino acids. Trimming removed 9 bases from V and 3 bases from J, with 15 bases in between. The CDR3 loop reads CARQGTHNYEQYF. Written as DNA, the CDR3 is TGTGCCAGGCAGGGGACCCATAACTACGAGCAGTACTTC.

The genes are TRBV4-1 and TRBJ2-7; 8 bases are a match to TRBD1. Trimming took 5 bases from V and 6 from J; bases not matched to a gene: 9. The CDR3 runs 14 residues. Germline lookup yields CDR1 MGHRA and CDR2 YSYEKL. The CDR3 loop reads CASSSLTGAGEQYF. The CDR3, as DNA: TGCGCCAGCAGCTCTCTGACAGGGGCGGGCGAGCAGTACTTC.

V usage is TRBV5-1 and J usage is TRBJ2-1; D perhaps matches TRBD2 (6 bases). CDR1 and CDR2 (germline): SGHRS, YFSETQ. The CDR3 extends over 15 amino acids. Between the trimmed V and J ends, which lost 0 bases and 7 bases, there was a span of 14 bases. CDR3 bases: TGCGCCAGCAGCTTGGCTAGCGCGAGCGGGAATGAGCAGTTCTTC. Protein sequence: CASSLASASGNEQFF.

The chain links TRBV12-3 or TRBV12-4 to TRBJ1-2; TRBD1 is a possible D gene (5 bases). Trimming left V 5 bases short and J 6 bases short, with 13 bases between. The CDR3 spans 13 residues. In DNA form, the CDR3 reads TGTGCCAGCAGTGCCCAGGCGGGGGATGGCTACACCTTC. It translates to CASSAQAGDGYTF.

This clone was detected only once. This chain joins TRBV6-2 or TRBV6-3 and TRBJ2-2; no clear D. Germline lookup yields CDR1 MNHEY and CDR2 SVGEGT. The germline V and J ends were trimmed by 3 bases and 7 bases, with 12 bases remaining between them. The CDR3 loop spans 14 amino acids. CDR3 amino acids: CASSYTTWSGELFF. The CDR3 nucleotides are TGTGCCAGCAGTTATACAACGTGGAGCGGGGAGCTGTTTTTT.

The V and J genes are TRBV24-1 and TRBJ1-5; D possibly corresponds to TRBD1 (6 bases). V was pared by 3 bases and J by 0 bases, with 11 bases between. The V gene's germline CDR1 is KGHDR and CDR2 SFDVKD. The CDR3 has 16 residues. CDR3 loop: CATSDHRDYSNQPQHF. The CDR3 coding sequence is TGTGCCACCAGTGATCACAGGGATTATAGCAATCAGCCCCAGCATTTT.

This rearrangement joins TRBV27 to TRBJ2-7, with 10 bases that match TRBD2. CDR1 is MNHEY and CDR2 is SMNVEV in the germline V gene (reference sequence). V lost 2 bases, J lost 7 bases, and 5 bases stayed unmatched. The CDR3 sequence is 14 residues long. This chain's CDR3 is CASSLELAGQEQYF. The CDR3 bases are TGTGCCAGCAGTTTAGAACTAGCGGGACAAGAGCAGTACTTC.

The J gene is TRBJ2-3, the V gene TRBV24-1, with TRBD2 identical over 11 bases. J was trimmed by 2 bases and V by 3 bases; bases with no gene match: 6. The CDR3 is 17 amino acids. The germline CDR1 and CDR2 sequences are KGHDR and SFDVKD. DNA for the CDR3: TGTGCCACCAGTGATCACACTAGCGGGGGCCCCACAGATACGCAGTATTTT. Its protein product is CATSDHTSGGPTDTQYF.

Only one count was recorded for this clone. This chain links TRBV29-1 with TRBJ2-3; 8 positions match TRBD2. The CDR3 runs to 15 residues. The V and J ends lost 6 bases and 4 bases, in that order; junction bases with no gene match: 12. Germline assignment: CDR1 SQVTM and CDR2 ANQGSEA. CDR3 in amino acids: CSVRFLGLGADTQYF. CDR3 nucleotides: TGCAGCGTCCGATTTTTGGGACTAGGTGCAGATACGCAGTATTTT.